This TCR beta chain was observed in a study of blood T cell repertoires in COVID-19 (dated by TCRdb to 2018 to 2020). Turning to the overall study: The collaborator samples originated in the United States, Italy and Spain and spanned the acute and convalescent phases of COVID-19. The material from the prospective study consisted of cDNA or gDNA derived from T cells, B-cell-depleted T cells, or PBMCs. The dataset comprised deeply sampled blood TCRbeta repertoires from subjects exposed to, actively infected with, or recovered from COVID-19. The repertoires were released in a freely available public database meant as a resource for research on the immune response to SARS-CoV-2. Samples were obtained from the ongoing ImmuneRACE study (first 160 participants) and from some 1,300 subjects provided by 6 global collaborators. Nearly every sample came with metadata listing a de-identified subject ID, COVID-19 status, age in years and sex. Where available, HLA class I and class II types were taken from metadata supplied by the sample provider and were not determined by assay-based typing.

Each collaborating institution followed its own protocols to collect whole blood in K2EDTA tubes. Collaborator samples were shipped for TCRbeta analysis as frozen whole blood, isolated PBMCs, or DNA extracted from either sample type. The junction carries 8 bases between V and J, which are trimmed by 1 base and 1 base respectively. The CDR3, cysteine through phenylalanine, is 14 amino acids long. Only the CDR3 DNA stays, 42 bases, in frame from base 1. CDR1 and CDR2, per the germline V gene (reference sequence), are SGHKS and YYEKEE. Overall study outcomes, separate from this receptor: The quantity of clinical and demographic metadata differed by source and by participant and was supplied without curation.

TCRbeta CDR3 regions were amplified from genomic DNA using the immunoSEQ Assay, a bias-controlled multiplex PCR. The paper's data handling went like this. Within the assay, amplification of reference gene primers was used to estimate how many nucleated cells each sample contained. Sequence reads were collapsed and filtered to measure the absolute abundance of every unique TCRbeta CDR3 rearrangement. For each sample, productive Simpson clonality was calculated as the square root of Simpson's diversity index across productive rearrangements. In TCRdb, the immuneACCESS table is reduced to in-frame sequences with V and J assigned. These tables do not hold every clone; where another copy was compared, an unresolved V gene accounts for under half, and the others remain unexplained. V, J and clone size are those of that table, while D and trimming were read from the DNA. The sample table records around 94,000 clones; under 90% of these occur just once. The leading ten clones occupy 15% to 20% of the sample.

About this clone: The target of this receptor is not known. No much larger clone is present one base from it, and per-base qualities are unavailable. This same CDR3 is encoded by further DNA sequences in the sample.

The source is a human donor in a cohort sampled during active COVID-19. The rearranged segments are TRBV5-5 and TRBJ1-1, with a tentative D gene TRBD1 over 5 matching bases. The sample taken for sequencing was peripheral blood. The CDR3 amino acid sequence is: CASSLQGGNTEAFF. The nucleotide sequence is TGTGCCAGCAGCTTGCAGGGAGGGAACACTGAAGCTTTCTTT.